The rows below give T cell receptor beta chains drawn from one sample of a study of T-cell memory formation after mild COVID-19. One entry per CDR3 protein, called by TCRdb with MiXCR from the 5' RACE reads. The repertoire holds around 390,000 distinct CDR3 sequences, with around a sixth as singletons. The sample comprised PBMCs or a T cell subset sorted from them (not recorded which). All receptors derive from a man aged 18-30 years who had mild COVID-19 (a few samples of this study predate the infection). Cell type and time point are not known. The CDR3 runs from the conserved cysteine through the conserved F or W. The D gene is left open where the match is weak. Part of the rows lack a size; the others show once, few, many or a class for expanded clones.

CDR3: CASSVSGGPYEQYF
DNA: TGTGCCAGCAGCGTGAGCGGGGGGCCCTACGAGCAGTACTTC
J: TRBJ2-7
length: 14
V: TRBV9
size: few
D: TRBD2

CDR3: CASSISGGSGSDEQFF
DNA: TGTGCCAGCAGTATTAGCGGGGGCAGTGGTTCGGATGAGCAGTTCTTC
J: TRBJ2-1
length: 16
V: TRBV6-5
size: few
D: TRBD2

CDR3: CASSDRDRPSYEQYF
DNA: TGTGCCAGCAGCGACCGGGACAGGCCTTCCTACGAGCAGTACTTC
J: TRBJ2-7
length: 15
V: TRBV9
size: -
D: TRBD1

CDR3: CACDPLERETQYF
DNA: TGTGCCTGCGACCCTCTTGAGAGAGAGACCCAGTACTTC
J: TRBJ2-5
length: 13
V: TRBV7-9
size: -
D: -

CDR3: CASSPGMGFYNEQFF
DNA: TGTGCCAGCAGCCCCGGGATGGGTTTTTACAATGAGCAGTTCTTC
J: TRBJ2-1
length: 15
V: TRBV7-9
size: few
D: -

CDR3: CASSPSGNQPQHF
DNA: TGCGCCAGCAGCCCCTCTGGCAATCAGCCCCAGCATTTT
J: TRBJ1-5
length: 13
V: TRBV5-1
size: few
D: -

CDR3: CASSVNVAGDYEQYF
DNA: TGTGCCAGCAGCGTCAACGTGGCGGGGGATTACGAGCAGTACTTC
J: TRBJ2-7
length: 15
V: TRBV7-9
size: -
D: TRBD2

CDR3: CAISESISGSSYEQYF
DNA: TGTGCCATCAGTGAGTCGATTAGCGGGTCCTCCTACGAGCAGTACTTC
J: TRBJ2-7
length: 16
V: TRBV10-3
size: many
D: TRBD2

CDR3: CASSITGGRQPQHF
DNA: TGTGCCAGTAGTATCACCGGGGGTAGGCAGCCCCAGCATTTT
J: TRBJ1-5
length: 14
V: TRBV19
size: few
D: -

CDR3: CATSDNADRQKTQYF
DNA: TGTGCCACCAGTGATAATGCGGACAGACAAAAGACCCAGTACTTC
J: TRBJ2-5
length: 15
V: TRBV24-1
size: -
D: -

CDR3: CASSLAGGQDYGYTF
DNA: TGTGCCAGCAGCTTGGCCGGGGGGCAGGACTATGGCTACACCTTC
J: TRBJ1-2
length: 15
V: TRBV5-4
size: -
D: -

CDR3: CASSRGREVGYTF
DNA: TGTGCCAGCAGCCGGGGCAGGGAGGTTGGCTACACCTTC
J: TRBJ1-2
length: 13
V: TRBV11-2
size: -
D: -

CDR3: CASSLVGSLNTEAFF
DNA: TGCGCCAGCAGCTTGGTCGGGAGCCTGAACACTGAAGCTTTCTTT
J: TRBJ1-1
length: 15
V: TRBV5-1
size: many
D: -

CDR3: CASSLEPGAPGGYTF
DNA: TGCGCCAGCAGCTTGGAGCCGGGGGCACCGGGTGGCTACACCTTC
J: TRBJ1-2
length: 15
V: TRBV5-1
size: many
D: -

CDR3: CSYHSGGSSYNEQFF
DNA: TGCAGCTATCATAGCGGGGGCAGCTCCTACAATGAGCAGTTCTTC
J: TRBJ2-1
length: 15
V: TRBV29-1
size: few
D: TRBD2

CDR3: CATNLALSSYNEQFF
DNA: TGTGCCACCAACCTTGCCCTAAGCTCCTACAATGAGCAGTTCTTC
J: TRBJ2-1
length: 15
V: TRBV15
size: -
D: -

CDR3: CASSRPSGGADTQYF
DNA: TGTGCCAGCAGTCGCCCGAGCGGGGGGGCGGATACGCAGTATTTT
J: TRBJ2-3
length: 15
V: TRBV27
size: once
D: TRBD2

CDR3: CASSQEGGGVNNEQFF
DNA: TGCGCCAGCAGCCAAGAAGGCGGGGGGGTCAACAATGAGCAGTTCTTC
J: TRBJ2-1
length: 16
V: TRBV4-3
size: few
D: TRBD2

CDR3: CASSDRGRLNTEAFF
DNA: TGTGCCAGTAGCGACAGGGGTCGATTGAACACTGAAGCTTTCTTT
J: TRBJ1-1
length: 15
V: TRBV19
size: few
D: TRBD1

CDR3: CASSLLPATPAGGYTF
DNA: TGCGCCAGCAGCTTGTTGCCAGCTACCCCGGCGGGTGGCTACACCTTC
J: TRBJ1-2
length: 16
V: TRBV5-1
size: -
D: -

CDR3: CASSTGRYNSPLHF
DNA: TGTGCCAGCAGCACGGGACGGTATAATTCACCCCTCCACTTT
J: TRBJ1-6
length: 14
V: TRBV3-1
size: few
D: -

CDR3: CASSLGREDTQYF
DNA: TGTGCCAGCAGCTTAGGCAGGGAGGATACGCAGTATTTT
J: TRBJ2-3
length: 13
V: TRBV7-3
size: few
D: -

CDR3: CASSETAGGPETQYF
DNA: TGTGCCAGCAGTGAAACGGCGGGGGGGCCTGAGACCCAGTACTTC
J: TRBJ2-5
length: 15
V: TRBV6-1
size: many
D: TRBD2

CDR3: CASSFRYPSTNEAFF
DNA: TGCGCCAGCAGCTTCCGATATCCCTCTACTAATGAAGCTTTCTTT
J: TRBJ1-1
length: 15
V: TRBV5-1
size: few
D: -

CDR3: CASSWNDNQPQHF
DNA: TGTGCCAGCAGTTGGAACGACAATCAGCCCCAGCATTTT
J: TRBJ1-5
length: 13
V: TRBV6-2/TRBV6-3
size: few
D: -

CDR3: CAWTLYQDYGYTF
DNA: TGTGCCTGGACCCTGTACCAGGACTATGGCTACACCTTC
J: TRBJ1-2
length: 13
V: TRBV30
size: -
D: -

CDR3: CASSFSRSNQPQHF
DNA: TGTGCCAGCAGCTTTTCGCGGTCCAATCAGCCCCAGCATTTT
J: TRBJ1-5
length: 14
V: TRBV7-2
size: many
D: -

CDR3: CASSDGRGNQPQHF
DNA: TGTGCCAGCAGCGACGGGAGGGGCAATCAGCCCCAGCATTTT
J: TRBJ1-5
length: 14
V: TRBV7-9
size: -
D: -

CDR3: CASSQGVARQETQYF
DNA: TGTGCCAGCAGCCAAGGGGTAGCCCGTCAAGAGACCCAGTACTTC
J: TRBJ2-5
length: 15
V: TRBV3-1
size: few
D: -

CDR3: CSAGGGTGTEKLFF
DNA: TGCAGTGCTGGAGGTGGGACAGGGACCGAAAAACTGTTTTTT
J: TRBJ1-4
length: 14
V: TRBV20-1
size: -
D: TRBD1

CDR3: CASSLGQHIQYF
DNA: TGTGCCAGCAGCTTGGGGCAGCACATTCAGTACTTC
J: TRBJ2-4
length: 12
V: TRBV5-6
size: -
D: -

CDR3: CASSETSGGFNEQFF
DNA: TGCGCCAGCAGCGAGACTAGCGGGGGTTTTAATGAGCAGTTCTTC
J: TRBJ2-1
length: 15
V: TRBV5-1
size: -
D: TRBD2

CDR3: CASSFPTGGVDGYTF
DNA: TGTGCCAGCAGCTTTCCCACAGGGGGGGTTGATGGCTACACCTTC
J: TRBJ1-2
length: 15
V: TRBV7-9
size: -
D: TRBD1